A selection of T cell receptor beta chains follows, all from one sample in a study of identical twins. A single record per CDR3 protein comes from TCRdb applying MiXCR to the 5' RACE reads. The sample has roughly 1,500,000 distinct CDR3 sequences, around 33% seen once. The sequenced sample consisted of cord blood. These receptors all come from a newborn girl in good health. CDR3s include the opening cysteine and the closing phenylalanine or tryptophan. D genes are given only for firm matches. Size values are once, few and many counts, or a class for expanded clones, and some rows have none.

j_gene,abundance,len,d_gene,v_gene,CDR3nt,CDR3aa
TRBJ1-5,few,15,.,TRBV4-2,TGTGCCAGCAGCCAAGATCACGGGTACAATCAGCCCCAGCATTTT,CASSQDHGYNQPQHF
TRBJ2-2,.,19,TRBD2,TRBV11-2,TGTGCCAGCAGCTGGGTGGGGCTAGCGGGCGTAGTGTGGACCGGGGAGCTGTTTTTT,CASSWVGLAGVVWTGELFF
TRBJ2-1,.,15,.,TRBV7-2,TGTGCCAGCAGCTTAGTCCGGGGGCCTTCCAATGAGCAGTTCTTC,CASSLVRGPSNEQFF
TRBJ1-5,.,17,TRBD1,TRBV7-6,TGTGCCAGCAGCTTGGGGACAGGGGGCATCAGCAATCAGCCCCAGCATTTT,CASSLGTGGISNQPQHF
TRBJ2-7,.,13,TRBD1,TRBV20-1,TGCAGCCCTACCCACAGGGGGCTCTACGAGCAGTACTTC,CSPTHRGLYEQYF
TRBJ2-1,many,12,.,TRBV29-1,TGCAGCTCCGTTGGCTCCTACAATGAGCAGTTCTTC,CSSVGSYNEQFF
TRBJ2-2,.,17,TRBD2,TRBV11-2,TGTGCCAGCAGGGCACTGAAGCGGGGGGAGTGGACCGGGGAGCTGTTTTTT,CASRALKRGEWTGELFF
TRBJ1-5,.,13,.,TRBV6-1,TGTGCCAGCAGTGATCTCGCGCGGCAGCCCCAGCATTTT,CASSDLARQPQHF
TRBJ2-7,.,15,TRBD2,TRBV20-1,TGCAGTGCAGATACTAGCGGGAGGCCCTCCTACGAGCAGTACTTC,CSADTSGRPSYEQYF
TRBJ2-4,.,16,TRBD2,TRBV11-2,TGTGCCAGCAGCCTCGTACTAGCGGGGGGGCGATACGGGCAGTACTTC,CASSLVLAGGRYGQYF
TRBJ1-1,few,17,TRBD1,TRBV12-3/TRBV12-4,TGTGCCAGCAGTTTAGCCCCAGGGGGGTGGGCAAACACTGAAGCTTTCTTT,CASSLAPGGWANTEAFF
TRBJ2-1,.,16,TRBD2,TRBV27,TGTGCCAGCAGTTTTCGAACCGGGACTAGCACAAATGAGCAGTTCTTC,CASSFRTGTSTNEQFF
TRBJ1-4,.,15,.,TRBV6-6,TGTGCCAGCAGGATCAAAGGGGAAGTTGGTGAAAAACTGTCTTTT,CASRIKGEVGEKLSF
TRBJ2-5,many,14,.,TRBV6-6,TGTGCCAGCAGTTACTCTTCCTTCCAAGAGACCCAGTACTTC,CASSYSSFQETQYF
TRBJ2-5,few,14,TRBD2,TRBV25-1,TGTGCCAGCAGTCCCAGCGGGAGAGGGGAGACCCAGTACTTC,CASSPSGRGETQYF
TRBJ2-6,.,15,.,TRBV5-1,TGCGCCAGCAAACAGGGACTCTCTGGGGCCAACGTCCTGACTTTC,CASKQGLSGANVLTF
TRBJ2-3,.,15,TRBD2,TRBV3-1,TGTGCCAGCAGCCTAGCGGGGGGCGGCGGAGATACGCAGTATTTT,CASSLAGGGGDTQYF
TRBJ1-1,.,13,.,TRBV30,TGTGCCTGGAGTGTACCTACGAGGGTAAAAGCTTTCTTT,CAWSVPTRVKAFF
TRBJ1-2,few,14,.,TRBV14,TGTGCCAGCAGCCAAGAGTCCGGACTCTATGGCTACACCTTC,CASSQESGLYGYTF
TRBJ2-7,many,16,.,TRBV12-3/TRBV12-4,TGTGCCAGCAGTTTATGGGCATTAGCGGTGACCTACGAGCAGTACTTC,CASSLWALAVTYEQYF
TRBJ2-3,.,20,.,TRBV21-1,TGTGCCAGCAGCAAAGTTAGGGGACTAGCGGGAGGGCCCTCTTCGGATACGCAGTATTTT,CASSKVRGLAGGPSSDTQYF
TRBJ2-6,.,13,.,TRBV3-1,TGTGCCAGTCACATGGCTGGGGCCAACGTCCTGACTTTC,CASHMAGANVLTF
TRBJ2-3,many,16,TRBD2,TRBV4-2,TGTGCCAGCAGCCAAGAGCGGACTAGCGCAGGGGATACGCAGTATTTT,CASSQERTSAGDTQYF
TRBJ2-3,few,14,.,TRBV6-4,TGTGCCAGCAGTGATCTTGGGGGCACAGATACGCAGTATTTT,CASSDLGGTDTQYF
TRBJ2-7,few,15,.,TRBV21-1,TGTGCCAGCAGACTGACAGGGGAGGATTCCTACGAGCAGTACTTC,CASRLTGEDSYEQYF
TRBJ1-5,.,14,.,TRBV28,TGTGCCAGCGTGTGGAGGCTTCGGAATCAGCCCCAGCATTTT,CASVWRLRNQPQHF
TRBJ1-2,many,15,TRBD1,TRBV25-1,TGTGCCAGTACCGGGACAGGGGGAGACCTTTTCGGCTACACCTTC,CASTGTGGDLFGYTF
TRBJ1-2,.,14,.,TRBV5-1,TGCGCCAGCAGCTGGGACCGGACAGCGTATGGCTACACCTTC,CASSWDRTAYGYTF
TRBJ1-1,few,16,TRBD1,TRBV4-2,TGTGCCAGCAGCCAGGCGGGACAGGGGCTCAGCACTGAAGCTTTCTTT,CASSQAGQGLSTEAFF
TRBJ2-4,.,15,.,TRBV20-1,TGCAGTGCTAGAAAGGGACGGCCGGTGAGGGGCATTCAGTACTTC,CSARKGRPVRGIQYF
TRBJ2-7,many,12,.,TRBV29-1,TGCAGCGTTCGTGGGGGTACCTACGAGCAGTACTTC,CSVRGGTYEQYF
TRBJ2-4,many,17,TRBD1,TRBV10-3,TGTGCCATCAGCCTTACCGGGACAGGGGGGAACAAAAACATTCAGTACTTC,CAISLTGTGGNKNIQYF
TRBJ2-7,few,17,.,TRBV7-2,TGTGCCAGCAGCTTAGGGCCCCCGTCCCCTAGCTCCTACGAGCAGTACTTC,CASSLGPPSPSSYEQYF
TRBJ2-7,.,12,.,TRBV20-1,TGCAGTGCTAGACAGCGGACCTACGAGCAGTACTTC,CSARQRTYEQYF
TRBJ1-1,few,14,TRBD1,TRBV10-3,TGTGCCATCAGGCACACGGACAGGGTGACTGAAGCTTTCTTT,CAIRHTDRVTEAFF
TRBJ2-4,.,15,.,TRBV20-1,TGCAGTGCATGGGGCAGGGGCCAAGCCAAAAACATTCAGTACTTC,CSAWGRGQAKNIQYF
TRBJ2-5,.,14,TRBD2,TRBV29-1,TGCAGCGTTGCTGGGAGACTAGCTCCGGAGACCCAGTACTTC,CSVAGRLAPETQYF
TRBJ2-3,.,14,.,TRBV20-1,TGCAGTGCTAGGGCCGCATGGGGCGCAGATACGCAGTATTTT,CSARAAWGADTQYF
TRBJ2-2,.,16,.,TRBV24-1,TGTGCCACCAGTGATAGTCTTGGGAGAAACACCGGGGAGCTGTTTTTT,CATSDSLGRNTGELFF
TRBJ2-7,few,12,.,TRBV20-1,TGCAGTGCTAGGTCCAGGACCTACGAGCAGTACTTC,CSARSRTYEQYF
TRBJ1-5,.,16,.,TRBV20-1,TGCAGTGCTAGAGATATCGCAGGACCCATAAATCAGCCCCAGCATTTT,CSARDIAGPINQPQHF